The text below deals with one TCR beta chain. Its antigen is not identified. The primer mix had 60 Vbeta and 13 Jbeta primers. TCRdb keeps only in-frame clones here, not all; method: immunoSEQ multiplex PCR. This sample lists about 130,000 clones; its ten largest clones have 1.5% to 2%. Germline CDR1 reads SNHLY; CDR2 reads FYNNEI. CDR3 size: 15 residues. Trimming left V 1 base short and J 0 bases short, with 7 bases between. These data are taken from a study of cytomegalovirus exposure and HLA in healthy donors. For the study at large: Within an early data release were around 87 million unique TCRs drawn from HLA-typed donors. Study-wide findings and caveats: Later analysis identified a missense DCLRE1C variant that was linked to TCR beta V- and J-gene trimming.

This sequence originates from a woman aged 55-70 years in good health and CMV-seronegative. V usage is TRBV2 and J usage is TRBJ2-1, with D uncertain. Specimen: PBMCs. The DNA of the CDR3 is TGTGCCAGCAGTGAAGGTCCAGTCTCCTACAATGAGCAGTTCTTC. Its translation is CASSEGPVSYNEQFF.